This is a list of T cell receptor beta chains from one sample in a study of blood T cell repertoires in COVID-19. Here immunoSEQ multiplex PCR was the method, and the copy in TCRdb shows in-frame clones only, minus some. The sample has 60,000 to 95,000 clones; 87% are singletons. Sequences were obtained from peripheral blood. These TCRs come from a woman in her fifties or sixties with acute or convalescent COVID-19. CDR3s include the opening cysteine and the closing phenylalanine or tryptophan. Fields, in order: CDR3 DNA, CDR3 protein, CDR3 length, D gene, V gene, J gene, clone size. The D gene is left open where the match is weak. Size values are once, few and many counts, or a class for expanded clones, and some rows have none.

cdr3_nt: TGTGCCAGTAGTCCAGGGGGTAACGTCCTGACTTTC
cdr3_aa: CASSPGGNVLTF
cdr3_length: 12
d_call: TRBD1
v_call: TRBV19
j_call: TRBJ2-6
clone_size: once

cdr3_nt: TGTGCCAGCAGCTTAACGACAGGGCTCGGGGAGCTGTTTTTT
cdr3_aa: CASSLTTGLGELFF
cdr3_length: 14
d_call: TRBD1
v_call: TRBV11-3
j_call: TRBJ2-2
clone_size: once

cdr3_nt: TGTGCCAGCAGACCCCCCGGAGGGCGCGAGCGTGAAAAACTGTTTTTT
cdr3_aa: CASRPPGGREREKLFF
cdr3_length: 16
d_call: .
v_call: TRBV11-3
j_call: TRBJ1-4
clone_size: .

cdr3_nt: TGTGCCAGCAGTGGAGGACAGCCCTACCTCTACGAGCAGTACTTC
cdr3_aa: CASSGGQPYLYEQYF
cdr3_length: 15
d_call: .
v_call: TRBV28
j_call: TRBJ2-7
clone_size: .

cdr3_nt: TGTGCCAGCAGCCCACCTAGCGGCTACGAGCAGTACTTC
cdr3_aa: CASSPPSGYEQYF
cdr3_length: 13
d_call: TRBD2
v_call: TRBV7-8
j_call: TRBJ2-7
clone_size: .

cdr3_nt: TGTGCCAGTAGTATGTCACTAGCGACGGCAGATACGCAGTATTTT
cdr3_aa: CASSMSLATADTQYF
cdr3_length: 15
d_call: TRBD2
v_call: TRBV19
j_call: TRBJ2-3
clone_size: .

cdr3_nt: TGTGCCAGTCACGACAGGTTTAACTATGGCTACACCTTC
cdr3_aa: CASHDRFNYGYTF
cdr3_length: 13
d_call: .
v_call: TRBV19
j_call: TRBJ1-2
clone_size: .

cdr3_nt: TGTGCCAGCAGCTCCCGACAAGAAGAGACCCAGTACTTC
cdr3_aa: CASSSRQEETQYF
cdr3_length: 13
d_call: .
v_call: TRBV5-4
j_call: TRBJ2-5
clone_size: .

cdr3_nt: TGCGCCAGCAGCCAAGATTCCGCCTACGAGCAGTACTTC
cdr3_aa: CASSQDSAYEQYF
cdr3_length: 13
d_call: .
v_call: TRBV4-3
j_call: TRBJ2-7
clone_size: .

cdr3_nt: TGTGCCAGCAGCCCCGGCGGGGCAATGAACACTGAAGCTTTCTTT
cdr3_aa: CASSPGGAMNTEAFF
cdr3_length: 15
d_call: .
v_call: TRBV7-3
j_call: TRBJ1-1
clone_size: .

cdr3_nt: TGTGCCAGCAGCCTAACAGGGAACACTGAAGCTTTCTTT
cdr3_aa: CASSLTGNTEAFF
cdr3_length: 13
d_call: .
v_call: TRBV14
j_call: TRBJ1-1
clone_size: .

cdr3_nt: TGTGCCAGCAGAGGGCCGGGACAGGGGTACGAGCAGTACTTC
cdr3_aa: CASRGPGQGYEQYF
cdr3_length: 14
d_call: TRBD1
v_call: TRBV5-6
j_call: TRBJ2-7
clone_size: .

cdr3_nt: TGTGCCTGGACCCCGATCCCAGCGGGAGGGCCCGAGCAGTTCTTC
cdr3_aa: CAWTPIPAGGPEQFF
cdr3_length: 15
d_call: TRBD2
v_call: TRBV30
j_call: TRBJ2-1
clone_size: .

cdr3_nt: TGTGCCAGTAGTATAGAACCGGGAGGCTATGGCTACACCTTC
cdr3_aa: CASSIEPGGYGYTF
cdr3_length: 14
d_call: .
v_call: TRBV19
j_call: TRBJ1-2
clone_size: .

cdr3_nt: TGTGCCTGGAGTGGGGCCGAGAGTAATTCACCCCTCCACTTT
cdr3_aa: CAWSGAESNSPLHF
cdr3_length: 14
d_call: .
v_call: TRBV30
j_call: TRBJ1-6
clone_size: .